This T cell receptor (beta chain) is drawn from a study of post-analysis software for immune sequencing data. Incorporated into the TCR beta cDNA libraries were unique molecular identifiers, which served to reduce PCR and sequencing biases. Each CDR3 protein is one row after TCRdb ran MiXCR on the PCR reads. The table records some 890,000 distinct CDR3 sequences, roughly half of them present only once. The study's findings and limits: When the samples were clustered directly with F measure, those that had been prepared in the same batch showed strong co-clustering.

To note about this clonotype: What it binds is unknown.

Material: blood. The origin of this receptor is a girl aged 10-17 years with multiple sclerosis.

The CDR3 reads CASSVMTSSTDTQYF. In nucleotides, the CDR3 is TGTGCCAGCAGCGTGATGACTAGCAGCACAGATACGCAGTATTTT. This chain joins TRBV7-8 and TRBJ2-3; 7 bases line up with TRBD2. The CDR3 contains 15 residues. V lost 5 bases to trimming and J lost 0 bases; unmatched junction nucleotides: 5. Germline V gene lookup returns CDR1 SGHVS and CDR2 FQNEAQ.